The clone carrying this T cell receptor beta chain was recorded many times. Its specificity is unknown. These data belong to a study of CD8+CD57+ T cells in acquired aplastic anemia. The wider study: Roughly 9.9 million reads, on average, were obtained for CD4+ cells from healthy donors. General study findings and limits: Patient and control CD8+ Simpson's diversity was not significantly different. Patients had around 30 CD8+ CDR3 sequences in common with controls (the shared set).

The template for TCR beta VDJ and CDR3 sequence profiling was genomic DNA. TCRdb itself ran the reads through MiXCR, one entry per CDR3 protein. Seen here are some 220,000 distinct CDR3 sequences, 34% observed once, and the top ten hold 1% to 1.3%. V was pared by 2 bases and J by 5 bases, with 9 bases between. The CDR3 totals 13 residues. CDR1 and CDR2 from the germline V gene are SGHAT and FQNNGV. The sample taken for sequencing was sorted CD4+, CD8+, or CD8+CD57+ T cells (not recorded which) from PBMCs. This sequence joins TRBV11-2 and TRBJ2-5, with D perhaps being TRBD1 or TRBD2 (5 bases each). The clonotype originates from a human donor in good health, serving as a control. The chain's CDR3 is CASSLFRGETQYF. The DNA of the CDR3 is TGTGCCAGCAGCTTATTCCGGGGCGAGACCCAGTACTTC.